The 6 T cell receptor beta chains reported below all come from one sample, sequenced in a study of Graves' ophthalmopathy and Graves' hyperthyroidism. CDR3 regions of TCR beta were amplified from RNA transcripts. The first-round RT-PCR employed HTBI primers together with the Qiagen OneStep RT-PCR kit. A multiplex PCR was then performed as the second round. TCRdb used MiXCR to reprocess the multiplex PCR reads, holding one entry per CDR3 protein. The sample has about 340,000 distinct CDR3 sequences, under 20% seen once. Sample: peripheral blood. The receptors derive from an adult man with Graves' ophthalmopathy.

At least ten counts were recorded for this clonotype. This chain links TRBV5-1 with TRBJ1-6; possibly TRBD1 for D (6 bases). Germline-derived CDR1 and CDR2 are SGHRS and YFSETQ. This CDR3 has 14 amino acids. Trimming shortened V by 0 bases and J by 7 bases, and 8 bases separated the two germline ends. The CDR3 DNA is TGCGCCAGCAGCTTGGCGCAGGGGAATTCACCCCTCCACTTT. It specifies CASSLAQGNSPLHF.

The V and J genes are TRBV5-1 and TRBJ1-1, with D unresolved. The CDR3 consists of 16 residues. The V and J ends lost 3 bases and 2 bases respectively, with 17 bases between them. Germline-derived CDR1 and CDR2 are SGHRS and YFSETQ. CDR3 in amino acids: CASSSDIAAINTEAFF. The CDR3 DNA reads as TGCGCCAGCAGCTCTGACATCGCAGCTATAAACACTGAAGCTTTCTTT.

The DNA for the CDR3 is TGTGCCAGTAGAGAGAGCCGCCATCAGCCCCAGCATTTT. As protein: CASRESRHQPQHF. The V and J genes are TRBV19 and TRBJ1-5; no clear D. CDR3 length equals 13 residues. Germline values: CDR1 LNHDA, CDR2 SQIVND (reference sequence). The V end was cut by 6 bases, the J end by 5 bases, with 11 bases between.

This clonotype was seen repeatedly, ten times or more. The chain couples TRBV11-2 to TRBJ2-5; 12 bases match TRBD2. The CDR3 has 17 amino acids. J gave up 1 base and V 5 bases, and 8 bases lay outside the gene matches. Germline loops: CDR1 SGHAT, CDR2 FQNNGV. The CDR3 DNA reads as TGTGCCAGCAGCCCAAGACTAGCGGGAGTCCCCCAAGAGACCCAGTACTTC. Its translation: CASSPRLAGVPQETQYF.

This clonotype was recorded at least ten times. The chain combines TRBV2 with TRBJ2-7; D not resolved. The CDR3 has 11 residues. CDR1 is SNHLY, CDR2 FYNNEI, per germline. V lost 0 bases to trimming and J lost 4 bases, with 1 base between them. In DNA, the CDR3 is TGTGCCAGCAGTGAAGCTTACGAGCAGTACTTC. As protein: CASSEAYEQYF.

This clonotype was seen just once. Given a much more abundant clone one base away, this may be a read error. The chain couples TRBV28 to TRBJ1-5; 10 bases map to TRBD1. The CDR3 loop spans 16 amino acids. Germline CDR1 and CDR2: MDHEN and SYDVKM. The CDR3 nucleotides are TGTGCCAGCAGCGGGACAGGGGTTTGGGGCAATCAGCACCAGCATTTT. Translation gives CASSGTGVWGNQHQHF.